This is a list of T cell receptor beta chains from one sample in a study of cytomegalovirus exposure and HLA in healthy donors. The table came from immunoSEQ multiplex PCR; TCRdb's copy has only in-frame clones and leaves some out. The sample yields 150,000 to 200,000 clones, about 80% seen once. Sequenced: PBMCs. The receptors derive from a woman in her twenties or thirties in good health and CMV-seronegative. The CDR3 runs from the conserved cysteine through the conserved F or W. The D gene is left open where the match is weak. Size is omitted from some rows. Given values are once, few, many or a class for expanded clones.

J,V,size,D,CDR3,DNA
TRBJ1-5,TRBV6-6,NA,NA,CASSYLQGNQPQHF,TGTGCCAGCAGTTACCTCCAGGGGAATCAGCCCCAGCATTTT
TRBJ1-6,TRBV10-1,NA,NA,CASSELRTNSPLHF,TGCGCCAGCAGTGAGTTGCGAACCAATTCACCCCTCCACTTT
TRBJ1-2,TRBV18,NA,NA,CASSPAGDPNYGYTF,TGTGCCAGCTCACCGGCGGGAGACCCTAACTATGGCTACACCTTC
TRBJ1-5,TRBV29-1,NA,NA,CSVGEGDQPQHF,TGCAGCGTTGGTGAGGGTGATCAGCCCCAGCATTTT
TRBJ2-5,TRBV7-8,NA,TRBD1,CASSLVGTGGETQYF,TGTGCCAGCAGCTTAGTTGGGACAGGGGGGGAGACCCAGTACTTC
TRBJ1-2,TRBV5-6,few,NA,CASTMGGGGYGYTF,TGTGCCAGCACCATGGGGGGAGGTGGCTATGGCTACACCTTC
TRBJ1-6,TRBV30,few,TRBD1,CAWTTDRGDSPLHF,TGTGCCTGGACCACGGACAGGGGGGATTCACCCCTCCACTTT
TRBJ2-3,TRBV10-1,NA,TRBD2,CASSLGLAGGLDTQYF,TGCGCCAGCAGCCTCGGACTAGCGGGGGGGCTAGATACGCAGTATTTT
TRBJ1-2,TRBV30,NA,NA,CAWTRESGNYGYTF,TGTGCCTGGACTAGGGAATCAGGGAATTATGGCTACACCTTC
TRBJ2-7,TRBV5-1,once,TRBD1,CASSLGTGREQYF,TGCGCCAGCAGCTTGGGGACAGGCCGCGAGCAGTACTTC
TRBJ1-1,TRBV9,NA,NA,CASSPHGVMNTEAFF,TGTGCCAGCAGCCCGCACGGGGTTATGAACACTGAAGCTTTCTTT
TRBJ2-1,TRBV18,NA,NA,CASSRAGYPFTRHNEQFF,TGTGCCAGCTCACGGGCCGGATACCCGTTCACCAGGCACAATGAGCAGTTCTTC
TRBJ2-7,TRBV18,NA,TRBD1,CASSPTGGAREQYF,TGTGCCAGCTCACCGACAGGGGGCGCGCGAGAGCAGTACTTC
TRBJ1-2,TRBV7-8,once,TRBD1,CASSLDTGGSYGYTF,TGTGCCAGCAGCTTAGATACAGGGGGCAGCTATGGCTACACCTTC
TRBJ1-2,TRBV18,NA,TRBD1,CASSPGQGYTF,TGTGCCAGCTCACCGGGACAGGGCTACACCTTC
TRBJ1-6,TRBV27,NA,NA,CASSLSSRRGSSYNSPLHF,TGTGCCAGCAGTTTATCTTCGCGACGGGGAAGCTCCTATAATTCACCCCTCCACTTT
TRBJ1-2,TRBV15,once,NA,CATSRVGSSYGYTF,TGTGCCACCAGCAGAGTGGGCAGCTCCTATGGCTACACCTTC
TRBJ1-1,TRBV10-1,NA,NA,CASSESGRGEAFF,TGCGCCAGCAGTGAGAGTGGCCGGGGTGAAGCTTTCTTT
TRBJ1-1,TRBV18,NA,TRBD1,CASLQQGVGTEAFF,TGTGCCAGCTTACAACAGGGGGTAGGAACTGAAGCTTTCTTT
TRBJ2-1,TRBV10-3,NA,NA,CAISDKSSYNEQFF,TGTGCCATCAGTGATAAGAGCTCCTACAATGAGCAGTTCTTC
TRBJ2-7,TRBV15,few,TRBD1,CATSLGQGEDEQYF,TGTGCCACCAGCCTCGGACAGGGGGAGGACGAGCAGTACTTC
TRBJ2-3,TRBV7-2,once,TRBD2,CASSLFAGGYTDTQYF,TGTGCCAGCAGCTTATTCGCGGGGGGGTACACAGATACGCAGTATTTT
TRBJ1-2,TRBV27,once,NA,CASSLAGSYGYTF,TGTGCCAGCAGTTTAGCAGGAAGCTATGGCTACACCTTC
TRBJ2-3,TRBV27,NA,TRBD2,CASSLSGLAGGPVTQYF,TGTGCCAGCAGTTTATCGGGACTAGCGGGGGGGCCAGTTACGCAGTATTTT
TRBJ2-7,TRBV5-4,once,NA,CASSLDRTTGEQYF,TGTGCCAGCAGCTTGGACCGGACAACCGGAGAGCAGTACTTC
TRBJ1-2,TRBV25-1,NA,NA,CASSDSRGEGGGYTF,TGTGCCAGCAGTGACTCAAGGGGTGAGGGAGGCGGCTACACCTTC
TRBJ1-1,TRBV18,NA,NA,CASSPQLTENTEAFF,TGTGCCAGCTCACCCCAATTGACAGAGAACACTGAAGCTTTCTTT
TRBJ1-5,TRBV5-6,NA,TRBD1,CASSSRTGGIGQPQHF,TGTGCCAGCAGCTCGAGGACAGGGGGGATTGGTCAGCCCCAGCATTTT
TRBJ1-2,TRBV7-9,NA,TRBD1,CASSLGWGQGDYGYTF,TGTGCCAGCAGCTTAGGATGGGGACAGGGCGACTATGGCTACACCTTC
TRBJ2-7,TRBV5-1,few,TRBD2,CASSLEIAGVSEQYF,TGCGCCAGCAGCTTGGAAATAGCGGGGGTCTCCGAGCAGTACTTC
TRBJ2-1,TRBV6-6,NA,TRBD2,CASETGTTKEQFF,TGTGCCAGCGAGACCGGGACTACAAAAGAGCAGTTCTTC
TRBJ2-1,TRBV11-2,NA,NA,CASSGERNEQFF,TGTGCCAGCAGCGGGGAGAGGAATGAGCAGTTCTTC
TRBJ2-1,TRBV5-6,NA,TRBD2,CASSLRGGSYNEQFF,TGTGCCAGCAGCCTGCGGGGGGGCTCCTACAATGAGCAGTTCTTC
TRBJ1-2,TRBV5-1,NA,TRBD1,CASSLGGQGDYGYTF,TGCGCCAGCAGCTTGGGCGGACAGGGGGACTATGGCTACACCTTC
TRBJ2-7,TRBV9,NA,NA,CASSVGPRTYEQYF,TGTGCCAGCAGCGTAGGCCCCAGGACCTACGAGCAGTACTTC